This TCR beta chain was obtained from a study of Tregs in tolerant kidney transplant recipients. Produced via immunoSEQ multiplex PCR; TCRdb's table is partial and in-frame only. The table shows tens of thousands of clones, with 65% to 85% occurring only once. V gave up 1 base and J gave up 2 bases, with 12 bases separating them. Germline CDR1 reads SGHTA; CDR2 reads FQGNSA. The CDR3 sequence is 15 residues long. The rearrangement uses TRBV7-2 and TRBJ2-7; D unclear. This TCR derives from a human donor in good health. The sequenced sample consisted of CD4+ T cells from blood. The CDR3 bases are TGTGCCAGCAGCTTAGGGTTGGCCCTCGCCTACGAGCAGTACTTC. This gives the protein CASSLGLALAYEQYF.